This T cell receptor beta chain was recovered during a study of blood T cell repertoires in COVID-19. Original analysis: Estimation of nucleated cell counts relied on the amplification of reference gene primers. The data were produced by immunoSEQ multiplex PCR, yet TCRdb's version contains in-frame clones alone and is incomplete. V, J and clone size reflect that table, while D and trimming were determined from the DNA. This sample carries 55,000 to 80,000 clones, more than 75% of them seen once, and the ten largest clones take 1.5% to 2%. V was shortened by 4 bases and J by 1 base, with 13 bases between the two germline ends. Germline CDR1 reads KGHDR; CDR2 reads SFDVKD. The CDR3 extends over 16 amino acids.

Sequenced sample: peripheral blood. This chain uses TRBV24-1 with TRBJ2-1; D call uncertain. The receptor was isolated from a human donor in a cohort sampled during active COVID-19. CDR3 loop: CATSDSAGLSYNEQFF. The CDR3 DNA follows: TGTGCCACCAGTGACTCCGCAGGCTTATCCTACAATGAGCAGTTCTTC.